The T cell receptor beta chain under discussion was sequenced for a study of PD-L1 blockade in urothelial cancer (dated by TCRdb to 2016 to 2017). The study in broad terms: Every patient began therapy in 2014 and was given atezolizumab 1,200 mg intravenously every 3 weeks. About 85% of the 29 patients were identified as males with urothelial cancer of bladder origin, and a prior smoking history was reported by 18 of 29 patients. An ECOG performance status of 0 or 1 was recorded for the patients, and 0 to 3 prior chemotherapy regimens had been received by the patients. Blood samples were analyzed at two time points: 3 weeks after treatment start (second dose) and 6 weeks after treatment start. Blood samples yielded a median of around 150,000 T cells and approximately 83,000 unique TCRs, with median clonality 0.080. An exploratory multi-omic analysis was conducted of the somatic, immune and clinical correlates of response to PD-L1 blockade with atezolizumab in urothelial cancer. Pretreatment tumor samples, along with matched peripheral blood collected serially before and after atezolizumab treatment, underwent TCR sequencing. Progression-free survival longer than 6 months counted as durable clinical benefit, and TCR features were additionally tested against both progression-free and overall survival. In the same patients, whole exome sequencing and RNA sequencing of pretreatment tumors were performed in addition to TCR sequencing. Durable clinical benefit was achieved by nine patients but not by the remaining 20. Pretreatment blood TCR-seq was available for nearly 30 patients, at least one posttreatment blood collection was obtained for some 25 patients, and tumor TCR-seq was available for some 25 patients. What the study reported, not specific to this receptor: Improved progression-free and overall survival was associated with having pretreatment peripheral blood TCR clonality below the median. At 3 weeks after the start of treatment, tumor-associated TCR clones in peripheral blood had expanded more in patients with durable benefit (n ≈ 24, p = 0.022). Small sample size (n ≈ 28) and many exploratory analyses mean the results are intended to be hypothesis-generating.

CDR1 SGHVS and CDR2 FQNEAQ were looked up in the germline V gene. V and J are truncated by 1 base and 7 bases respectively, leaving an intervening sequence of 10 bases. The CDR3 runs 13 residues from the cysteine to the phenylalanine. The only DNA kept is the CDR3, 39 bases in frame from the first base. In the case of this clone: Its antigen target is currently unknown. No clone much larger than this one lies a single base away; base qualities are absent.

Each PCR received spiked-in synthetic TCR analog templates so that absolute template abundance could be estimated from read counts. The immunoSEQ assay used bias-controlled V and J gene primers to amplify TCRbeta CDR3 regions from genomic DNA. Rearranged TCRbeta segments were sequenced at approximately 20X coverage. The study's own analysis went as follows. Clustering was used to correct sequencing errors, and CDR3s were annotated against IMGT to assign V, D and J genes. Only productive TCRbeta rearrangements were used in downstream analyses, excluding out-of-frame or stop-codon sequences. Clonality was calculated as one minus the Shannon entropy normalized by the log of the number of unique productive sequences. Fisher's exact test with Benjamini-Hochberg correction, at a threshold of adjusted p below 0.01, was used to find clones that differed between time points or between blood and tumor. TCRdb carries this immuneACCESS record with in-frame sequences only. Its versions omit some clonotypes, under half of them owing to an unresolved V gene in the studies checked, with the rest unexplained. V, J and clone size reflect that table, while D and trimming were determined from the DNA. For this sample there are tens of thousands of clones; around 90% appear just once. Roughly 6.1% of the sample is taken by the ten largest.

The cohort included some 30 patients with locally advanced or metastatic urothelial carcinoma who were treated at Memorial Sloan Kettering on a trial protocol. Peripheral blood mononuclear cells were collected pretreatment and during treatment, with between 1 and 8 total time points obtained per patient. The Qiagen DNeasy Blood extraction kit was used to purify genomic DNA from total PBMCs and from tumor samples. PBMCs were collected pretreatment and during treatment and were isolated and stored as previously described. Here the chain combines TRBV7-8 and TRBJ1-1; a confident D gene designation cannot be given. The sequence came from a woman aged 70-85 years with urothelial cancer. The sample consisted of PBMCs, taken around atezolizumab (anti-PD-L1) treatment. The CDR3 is CASSLDGHSEAFF. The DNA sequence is TGTGCCAGCAGCTTAGATGGGCACAGTGAAGCTTTCTTT.